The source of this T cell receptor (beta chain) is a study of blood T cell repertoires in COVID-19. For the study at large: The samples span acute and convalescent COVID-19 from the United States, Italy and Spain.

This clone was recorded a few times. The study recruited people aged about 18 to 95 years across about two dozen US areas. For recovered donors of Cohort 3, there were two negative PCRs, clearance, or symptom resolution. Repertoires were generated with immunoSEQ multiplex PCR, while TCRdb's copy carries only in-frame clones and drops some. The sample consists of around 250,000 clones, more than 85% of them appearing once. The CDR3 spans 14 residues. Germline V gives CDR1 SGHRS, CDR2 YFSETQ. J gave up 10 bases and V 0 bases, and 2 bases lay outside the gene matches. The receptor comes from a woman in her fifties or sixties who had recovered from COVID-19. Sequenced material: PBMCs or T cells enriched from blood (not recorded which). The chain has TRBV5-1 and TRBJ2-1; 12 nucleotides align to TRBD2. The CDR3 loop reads CASSLGLAGGEQFF. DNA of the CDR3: TGCGCCAGCAGCTTGGGTCTAGCGGGAGGGGAGCAGTTCTTC.